This T cell receptor beta chain emerged from a study of T cells in Graves' hyperthyroidism and ophthalmopathy. TCR beta CDR3 sequences were amplified from RNA transcripts. A first-round RT-PCR of the TCR CDR3 used the HTBI primer set. TCRdb fed the multiplex PCR reads into MiXCR, producing one record per CDR3 protein. The sample lists some 510,000 distinct CDR3 sequences, just over 45% occurring once. Losses at the gene ends were 0 bases for V and 1 base for J; bases not matched to a gene: 5. CDR1 is SGHRS, CDR2 YFSETQ, per germline. The CDR3 is 16 amino acids. The chain combines TRBV5-1 with TRBJ2-5, with 8 nucleotides matching TRBD1. The sequencing sample was made of peripheral blood or thyroid tissue (not recorded which). The receptor was isolated from a woman aged 18-29 years with Graves' hyperthyroidism. The CDR3 sequence: CASSLGATGAQETQYF. The CDR3 DNA reads TGCGCCAGCAGCTTGGGGGCGACAGGGGCCCAAGAGACCCAGTACTTC.